A single sample gave rise to the 8 T cell receptor beta chains below, sequenced in a study of breast tumors, draining lymph nodes, adjacent tissues. The lymph nodes were axillary draining lymph nodes from breast cancer patients. In TCRdb, the multiplex PCR reads were re-called with MiXCR into one record per CDR3 protein. The table lists roughly 100,000 distinct CDR3 sequences, approximately 28% of them singletons. The sequenced sample was axillary lymph node tissue. The receptors originated from a female donor with breast cancer. Some clones in this sample may be carry-over from other donors' samples.

The chain carries TRBV7-9 and TRBJ1-6; 11 bases fit TRBD1. V dropped 5 bases and J dropped 4; count of bases not matched to a gene: 7. The CDR3 is 17 residues long. CDR1 and CDR2 (germline): SEHNR, FQNEAQ (reference sequence). For the CDR3, the DNA is TGTGCCAGCAGCCACCCGGGACAGGGGGTGTATAATTCACCCCTCCACTTT. Protein product: CASSHPGQGVYNSPLHF.

This clonotype was recorded many times. The chain employs TRBV19 and TRBJ1-3, with 7 nucleotides matching TRBD1. Trimming cost V 3 bases and J 3 bases; bases outside gene matches: 2. The CDR3 has 14 residues. The germline V gene encodes CDR1 LNHDA and CDR2 SQIVND (reference sequence). This chain's CDR3 is CASSIPGGGNTIYF. The CDR3 DNA sequence: TGTGCCAGTAGTATCCCAGGGGGTGGAAACACCATATATTTT.

This clonotype has more than one count but fewer than ten. This chain joins TRBV28 and TRBJ2-7; TRBD1 matches 7 bases. The germline V gene has CDR1 MDHEN and CDR2 SYDVKM. Trimming removed 11 bases from V and 2 bases from J; junction bases left unmatched: 12. The CDR3 loop spans 14 amino acids. The CDR3 is CAGSPGQPPYEQYF. CDR3 coding DNA: TGTGCCGGATCACCGGGACAGCCCCCCTACGAGCAGTACTTC.

Many counts were recorded for this clonotype. V and J are TRBV7-9 and TRBJ1-5; no clear D gene. Germline V gene data show CDR1 as SEHNR and CDR2 as FQNEAQ (reference sequence). This CDR3 has 14 amino acids. V lost 1 base to trimming and J lost 7 bases, with 11 bases between them. In DNA, the CDR3 is TGTGCCAGCAGCTTAGGGGGAGAAGAGCAGCCCCAGCATTTT. It yields the protein CASSLGGEEQPQHF.

The genes are TRBV20-1 and TRBJ2-4; 11 bases are a match to TRBD2. Germline V gene data show CDR1 as DFQATT and CDR2 as SNEGSKA (reference sequence). Unmatched junction bases numbered 7, after V lost 6 bases and J lost 0 bases. The CDR3 spans 16 residues. In DNA, the CDR3 is TGCAGTGCGGCGGGACTAGCGGATGTAGCCAAAAACATTCAGTACTTC. Protein: CSAAGLADVAKNIQYF.

This chain joins TRBV20-1 and TRBJ2-7; D perhaps matches TRBD1 (5 bases). Germline V gene lookup returns CDR1 DFQATT and CDR2 SNEGSKA (reference sequence). V was trimmed by 3 bases and J by 5 bases, leaving 11 bases between them. The length of the CDR3 is 12 residues. The CDR3 protein is CSASEQVHEQYF. The DNA of the CDR3 is TGCAGTGCTAGTGAACAGGTTCACGAGCAGTACTTC.

The sample holds many counts of this clonotype. V and J are TRBV6-5 and TRBJ2-7; D may match TRBD1 or TRBD2 (5 bases each). CDR1 is MNHEY, CDR2 SVGAGI, per germline. Trimming shortened V by 5 bases and J by 3 bases, and 17 bases separated the two germline ends. The CDR3 spans 15 residues. CDR3 region: CASSPTTGANYEQYF. As DNA, the CDR3 is TGTGCCAGCAGTCCGACGACCGGGGCAAACTACGAGCAGTACTTC.

This clonotype showed up many times. The chain employs TRBV28 and TRBJ1-5; D not certain. V lost 4 bases and J lost 2, with 12 bases in between. This CDR3 has 15 amino acids. Germline V gene data show CDR1 as MDHEN and CDR2 as SYDVKM. Here the CDR3 reads CASSSGPGGNQPQHF. The CDR3 DNA sequence: TGTGCCAGCAGTTCCGGGCCTGGAGGCAATCAGCCCCAGCATTTT.